Each of the 26 T cell receptor beta chains below was sequenced from the same sample in a study of blood T cell repertoires in COVID-19. Produced via immunoSEQ multiplex PCR; TCRdb's table is partial and in-frame only. The data show 150,000 or so clones, approximately 86% seen once. Sequencing input: peripheral blood. The receptor source for this set is a man in his fifties with active or convalescent COVID-19.

This clone was observed a single time. The V gene is TRBV7-9, the J gene TRBJ1-6; D remains unclear. V shed 4 bases and J shed 10 bases, with 20 bases lying between them. This CDR3 has 16 amino acids. The germline gives CDR1 SEHNR, CDR2 FQNEAQ (reference sequence). The CDR3 sequence is CASSWSPELSISPLHF. The CDR3 nucleotides are TGTGCCAGCAGCTGGAGCCCGGAATTGAGTATATCACCCCTCCACTTT.

This clone turned up a few times. The chain couples TRBV2 to TRBJ1-2; tentative D call: TRBD1 (6 bases). The CDR3 spans 14 residues. The germline V gene has CDR1 SNHLY and CDR2 FYNNEI. The V and J ends lost 1 base and 2 bases respectively, with 8 bases between them. The CDR3 sequence is CASSEDRENYGYTF. In DNA form, the CDR3 reads TGTGCCAGCAGTGAAGACAGGGAAAACTATGGCTACACCTTC.

The chain employs TRBV24-1 and TRBJ1-5; no clear D. Germline CDR1 and CDR2: KGHDR and SFDVKD. Trimming shortened V by 5 bases and J by 4 bases, and 11 bases separated the two germline ends. This CDR3 region has 14 residues. The CDR3 here is CATSGAGSNQPQHF. CDR3 coding DNA: TGTGCCACCAGTGGTGCGGGCAGTAATCAGCCCCAGCATTTT.

CDR3 residues: CASSPQGRGHSPLHF. Written as DNA, the CDR3 is TGTGCCAGCTCACCCCAGGGCAGGGGCCATTCACCCCTCCACTTT. This sequence joins TRBV18 and TRBJ1-6; possibly TRBD1 for D (6 bases). Deletions cut 3 bases from V and 8 bases from J, with 14 bases between. In germline, CDR1 is KGHSH, CDR2 LQKENI. This CDR3 has 15 amino acids.

This chain connects TRBV9 to TRBJ2-2, with TRBD2 as a possible D gene (5 bases). The CDR3 sequence is 15 residues long. Trimming took 0 bases from V and 4 from J, leaving 10 bases between them. In germline, CDR1 is SGDLS, CDR2 YYNGEE. CDR3 residues: CASSVVGSPTGELFF. The CDR3 DNA reads as TGTGCCAGCAGCGTAGTAGGGAGCCCCACCGGGGAGCTGTTTTTT.

This chain's CDR3 is CASSVNGQGDEQYF. CDR3 bases: TGTGCCAGCAGCGTTAACGGACAGGGGGACGAGCAGTACTTC. The gene calls are TRBV5-4 and TRBJ2-7, with 10 bases aligning to TRBD1. Per the germline V gene, CDR1 is SGHNT and CDR2 is YYREEE (reference sequence). Trimming took 4 bases from V and 5 from J; bases not matched to a gene: 6. The CDR3 consists of 14 residues.

The J gene is TRBJ1-5, the V gene TRBV19; D is uncertain. The CDR3 runs 13 residues. Trimming cost V 9 bases and J 9 bases, with 18 bases left between them. Looked up from germline, CDR1 is LNHDA and CDR2 is SQIVND (reference sequence). The CDR3 protein is CASAREREPPQHF. CDR3 bases: TGTGCCAGCGCTAGGGAAAGGGAGCCGCCCCAGCATTTT.

The chain has TRBV5-1 and TRBJ2-7, with TRBD1 identical over 8 bases. The CDR3 sequence is 16 residues long. CDR1 and CDR2 (germline): SGHRS, YFSETQ. V lost 0 bases, J lost 6 bases, and 11 bases stayed unmatched. CDR3 in DNA: TGCGCCAGCAGCTTGGAACCCGGCAGGGGGCGCGGCGAGCAGTACTTC. The encoded protein is CASSLEPGRGRGEQYF.

The rearrangement uses TRBV7-2 and TRBJ1-1; D uncertain. The CDR3 runs 9 residues. V lost 4 bases to trimming and J lost 10 bases, with 4 bases between them. Germline CDR1 and CDR2: SGHTA and FQGNSA. As DNA, the CDR3 is TGTGCCAGCAGCTCGGGAGCTTTCTTT. This translates into CASSSGAFF.

The chain links TRBV7-2 to TRBJ2-1; 16 positions agree with TRBD2. CDR1 is SGHTA and CDR2 is FQGNSA in the germline V gene. The CDR3 covers 19 residues. J gave up 0 bases and V 5 bases, and 7 bases lay outside the gene matches. The CDR3 sequence is CASSMGLAGGASSYNEQFF. The CDR3 nucleotides are TGTGCCAGCAGCATGGGACTAGCGGGGGGGGCGAGCTCCTACAATGAGCAGTTCTTC.

This chain links TRBV20-1 with TRBJ2-1, with 9 bases identical to TRBD2. Trimming cost V 3 bases and J 4 bases; bases outside gene matches: 10. Looked up from germline, CDR1 is DFQATT and CDR2 is SNEGSKA (reference sequence). The CDR3 consists of 16 residues. The CDR3 reads CSASSAGTSSYNEQFF. The CDR3 DNA reads TGCAGTGCTAGTTCTGCCGGGACTAGCAGTTACAATGAGCAGTTCTTC.

The J gene is TRBJ2-5, the V gene TRBV9, with D possibly matching TRBD2 (7 bases). CDR3 length: 17 residues. V lost 0 bases and J lost 2, with 17 bases in between. The germline V gene encodes CDR1 SGDLS and CDR2 YYNGEE. The DNA of the CDR3 is TGTGCCAGCAGCGTAGGCGCGGTCGGGGGGCGGCAAGAGACCCAGTACTTC. Amino acids: CASSVGAVGGRQETQYF.

This rearrangement joins TRBV6-5 to TRBJ1-3; D not resolved. Deletions cut 0 bases from V and 4 bases from J, with 13 bases between. CDR3 length equals 16 residues. CDR1 is MNHEY, CDR2 SVGAGI, per germline. CDR3 nucleotides: TGTGCCAGCAGTTACTCGCGGCAAAAAATCGGAAACACCATATATTTT. The encoded protein is CASSYSRQKIGNTIYF.

This rearrangement joins TRBV6-5 to TRBJ1-5; tentatively, D is TRBD1 (5 bases). Germline values: CDR1 MNHEY, CDR2 SVGAGI. The CDR3 has 15 residues. V was shortened by 6 bases and J by 1 base, with 13 bases between the two germline ends. The CDR3 sequence is CASRDTGASNQPQHF. The CDR3 bases are TGTGCCAGCAGAGATACAGGAGCCAGCAATCAGCCCCAGCATTTT.

This clone appeared a single time. The chain joins TRBV15 to TRBJ1-4, with 9 bases identical to TRBD1. V lost 5 bases to trimming and J lost 9 bases; unmatched junction nucleotides: 7. The CDR3 loop spans 14 amino acids. Germline V lookup: CDR1 LNHNV, CDR2 YYDKDF (reference sequence). The CDR3 region has the DNA TGTGCCACCAGCCGGGACAGGGACACTAAAAAACTGTTTTTT. Amino acids: CATSRDRDTKKLFF.

V gene TRBV4-3 combines with J gene TRBJ1-4; D possibly corresponds to TRBD1 (5 bases). The CDR3 loop spans 15 amino acids. Germline CDR1 LGHNA, CDR2 YSLEER. V dropped 1 base and J dropped 7 bases, with 13 bases sitting between them. The CDR3: CASSQGGLEGEKLFF. DNA of the CDR3: TGCGCCAGCAGCCAAGGGGGGTTGGAGGGTGAAAAACTGTTTTTT.

The V gene is TRBV3-1 (or the pseudogene TRBV3-2), the J gene TRBJ1-6; a possible D gene is TRBD1 (5 bases). Germline loops: CDR1 LGHDT, CDR2 YNNKEL (reference sequence). V was trimmed by 3 bases and J by 5 bases, leaving 20 bases between them. The CDR3 is 18 residues long. The DNA of the CDR3 is TGTGCCAGCAGCCACGATACGGAGGGGCGGTCCCATAATTCACCCCTCCACTTT. Amino acid sequence: CASSHDTEGRSHNSPLHF.

The rearrangement links TRBV9 to TRBJ2-5; 10 nucleotides agree with TRBD1. After removal of 0 bases from V and 5 bases from J, the junction contained 7 bases not matched to a gene. This CDR3 contains 16 residues. Germline-derived CDR1 and CDR2 are SGDLS and YYNGEE. DNA for the CDR3: TGTGCCAGCAGCGTAGTCGGACAGGGGGGCTGGGAGACCCAGTACTTC. Translation gives CASSVVGQGGWETQYF. The full variable domain, completed using reference TRBV9 and TRBJ2-5, is DSGVTQTPKHLITATGQRVTLRCSPRSGDLSVYWYQQSLDQGLQFLIQYYNGEERAKGNILERFSAQQFPDLHSELNLSSLELGDSALYFCASSVVGQGGWETQYFGPGTRLLVL.

Remarks on this clone: Other DNA sequences in this sample translate to the same CDR3. The chain employs TRBV15 and TRBJ1-4; D unclear. The V gene lost 0 bases and the J gene lost 2 bases, with 7 bases spanning the gap. CDR1 and CDR2 from the germline V gene are LNHNV and YYDKDF (reference sequence). The CDR3 sequence is 15 residues long. CDR3 amino acids: CATSRDGATNEKLFF. For the CDR3, the DNA is TGTGCCACCAGCAGAGATGGAGCCACTAATGAAAAACTGTTTTTT.

This sequence joins TRBV4-3 and TRBJ1-2; D gene ambiguous. This CDR3 contains 15 residues. The V gene's germline CDR1 is LGHNA and CDR2 YSLEER. Trimming left V 0 bases short and J 5 bases short, with 13 bases between. This chain's CDR3 is CASSQDRRGSYGYTF. In DNA, the CDR3 is TGCGCCAGCAGCCAAGACAGACGGGGTTCTTATGGCTACACCTTC.

The rearrangement uses TRBV6-2 or TRBV6-3 and TRBJ2-5; 12 nucleotides agree with TRBD2. This CDR3 comprises 17 residues. From germline, CDR1 is MNHEY and CDR2 SVGEGT. The trim removed 5 bases at V and 0 bases at J, leaving 7 bases unmatched. CDR3 sequence (DNA): TGTGCCAGCAGTAGGACTAGCGGGGCGACGTACCAAGAGACCCAGTACTTC. Its protein product is CASSRTSGATYQETQYF.

This clone has only a few counts. The chain is built from TRBV28 and TRBJ2-5; 7 nucleotides align to TRBD2. The CDR3 spans 14 residues. Trimming at V came to 3 bases and at J to 5 bases, leaving 6 bases not matched to a gene. The V gene's germline CDR1 is MDHEN and CDR2 SYDVKM. CDR3 DNA sequence: TGTGCCAGCAGTTTGGTGGCGGGGGTCGAGACCCAGTACTTC. Its translation is CASSLVAGVETQYF.

The V and J genes are TRBV7-9 and TRBJ1-6; D is possibly TRBD1 (5 bases). The CDR3 loop spans 13 amino acids. Germline V gene lookup returns CDR1 SEHNR and CDR2 FQNEAQ (reference sequence). Trimming cost V 8 bases and J 7 bases, with 12 bases left between them. In DNA, the CDR3 is TGTGCCAGCGAGACAGTGGAGAATTCACCCCTCCACTTT. This codes for CASETVENSPLHF.

The rearrangement uses TRBV19 and TRBJ1-1; D may be TRBD1 (6 bases). The CDR3 is 13 amino acids. Germline values: CDR1 LNHDA, CDR2 SQIVND (reference sequence). Trimming left V 5 bases short and J 7 bases short, with 14 bases between. CDR3 in DNA: TGTGCCAGTAGTGAAACACAGGGAGTTGAAGCTTTCTTT. Translation: CASSETQGVEAFF.

The J gene is TRBJ1-2, the V gene TRBV14, with D perhaps TRBD1 (6 bases). CDR1 and CDR2 from the germline V gene are SGHDN and FVKESK. Trimming removed 0 bases from V and 4 bases from J, with 12 bases in between. The CDR3 is 15 amino acids. CDR3 residues: CASSQDTGLGYGYTF. Written as DNA, the CDR3 is TGTGCCAGCAGCCAAGATACAGGGTTGGGCTATGGCTACACCTTC.

The V and J genes are TRBV24-1 and TRBJ1-5, with 7 positions matching TRBD1. Unmatched junction bases numbered 1, after V lost 3 bases and J lost 3 bases. The CDR3 has 14 residues. The germline CDR1 and CDR2 sequences are KGHDR and SFDVKD. The CDR3: CATSDGTDNQPQHF. The CDR3 DNA is TGTGCCACCAGTGATGGGACAGACAATCAGCCCCAGCATTTT.